Presented here are 27 T cell receptor beta chains from one specimen sequenced in a study of Tregs in tolerant kidney transplant recipients (dated by TCRdb to the late 2010s). The time point label corresponds to: blood sample drawn before combined kidney and bone marrow transplant. Library generation was performed with the immunoSEQ multiplex PCR assay. The source is immuneACCESS, and TCRdb retained only in-frame sequences with V and J called. Part of the clones is not carried over; for the studies checked, unresolved V genes explain less than half of this, and the remainder is unexplained. The sample has some 66,000 clones on record, about nine tenths of them singletons. Clones ranked in the top ten supply approximately 11% of the sample. The sample consisted of CD8+ T cells from blood, taken before the transplant. These receptors were collected from a human donor who received a combined kidney and bone marrow transplant.

The table lists this clone with a count of one. This chain connects TRBV4-3 to TRBJ2-7; no clear D. The CDR3 covers 14 residues. Trimming pared 0 bases from V and 2 bases from J, leaving 8 bases between. Germline V gene data show CDR1 as LGHNA and CDR2 as YSLEER. DNA of the CDR3: TGCGCCAGCAGCCAAGACCCAGGAACCTACGAGCAGTACTTC. Protein product: CASSQDPGTYEQYF.

The chain joins TRBV4-3 to TRBJ2-3; maybe TRBD2 (6 bases). The germline V gene encodes CDR1 LGHNA and CDR2 YSLEER. The V end was cut by 0 bases, the J end by 1 base, with 11 bases between. The CDR3 runs to 16 residues. Here the CDR3 DNA reads TGCGCCAGCAGCCAAGAGCTCGGGGGAGGCACAGATACGCAGTATTTT. It yields the protein CASSQELGGGTDTQYF.

The V call is TRBV7-8, the J call TRBJ2-7; no definite D call. The germline CDR1 and CDR2 sequences are SGHVS and FQNEAQ. V lost 5 bases to trimming and J lost 5 bases, with 10 bases between them. The CDR3 length is 12 residues. CDR3 region: CASSHSPHEQYF. The CDR3 coding sequence is TGTGCCAGCAGCCACAGCCCCCACGAGCAGTACTTC.

The gene calls are TRBV4-1 and TRBJ2-3; the D is unclear. V lost 1 base and J 2 bases, leaving 10 bases between the germline ends. Per germline, CDR1 MGHRA and CDR2 YSYEKL. The CDR3 covers 15 residues. DNA for the CDR3: TGCGCCAGCAGCCAAGTCCCCCCCTTCACAGATACGCAGTATTTT. It yields the protein CASSQVPPFTDTQYF.

The chain has TRBV4-1 and TRBJ1-1; no clear D. Trimming cost V 4 bases and J 1 base, with 10 bases left between them. Germline V lookup: CDR1 MGHRA, CDR2 YSYEKL. The CDR3 extends over 14 amino acids. The CDR3 coding sequence is TGCGCCAGCAGCCTTTCGAACAGGAACACTGAAGCTTTCTTT. It encodes CASSLSNRNTEAFF.

The chain is built from TRBV2 and TRBJ1-2, with TRBD1 identical over 7 bases. Per the germline V gene, CDR1 is SNHLY and CDR2 is FYNNEI. The ends lost 0 bases at V and 4 bases at J; junction bases unmatched: 5. This CDR3 is built from 15 residues. The CDR3 region has the DNA TGTGCCAGCAGTGAAGCCGGGGGACAGATCTATGGCTACACCTTC. This encodes CASSEAGGQIYGYTF. The whole variable domain, filled in from reference TRBV2 and TRBJ1-2, reads EPEVTQTPSHQVTQMGQEVILRCVPISNHLYFYWYRQILGQKVEFLVSFYNNEISEKSEIFDDQFSVERPDGSNFTLKIRSTKLEDSAMYFCASSEAGGQIYGYTFGSGTRLTVV.

The chain carries TRBV29-1 and TRBJ2-1; no firm D call. The CDR3 contains 8 residues. V was cut by 5 bases and J by 13 bases, with 6 bases left in between. Germline CDR1 reads SQVTM; CDR2 reads ANQGSEA. CDR3 residues: CSVPPQFF. CDR3 nucleotide sequence: TGCAGCGTTCCCCCACAGTTCTTC.

The genes are TRBV7-8 and TRBJ2-1, with D tentatively TRBD2 (6 bases). There are 15 residues in the CDR3. Germline CDR1 is SGHVS and CDR2 is FQNEAQ. The germline V and J ends were trimmed by 5 bases and 8 bases, with 19 bases remaining between them. The CDR3 reads CASSLKLAYRHEQFF. CDR3 in DNA: TGTGCCAGCAGCCTTAAGCTAGCGTATCGCCATGAGCAGTTCTTC.

The rearrangement uses TRBV29-1 and TRBJ1-2; TRBD1 is a possible D gene (5 bases). V lost 6 bases and J lost 6, with 11 bases in between. Germline V lookup: CDR1 SQVTM, CDR2 ANQGSEA. The CDR3 has 11 amino acids. The CDR3 coding sequence is TGCAGCGTCGAGGGAGGGGATGGCTACACCTTC. Translated: CSVEGGDGYTF.

Details on this clone: At one boundary the junction diverges from the germline segment, which might be a read error. In the same sample, other DNA sequences code for this CDR3. This rearrangement joins TRBV5-1 to TRBJ1-1; the match to TRBD1 covers 8 bases. CDR3 size: 15 residues. From germline, CDR1 is SGHRS and CDR2 YFSETQ. DNA of the CDR3: TGTGCCAGCAGCTTGAGACCTATAGGACAGGGTGAAGCTTTCTTT. As protein: CASSLRPIGQGEAFF. Combining the CDR3 with reference TRBV5-1 and TRBJ1-1 gives the whole variable domain KAGVTQTPRYLIKTRGQQVTLSCSPISGHRSVSWYQQTPGQGLQFLFEYFSETQRNKGNFPGRFSGRQFSNSRSEMNVSTLELGDSALYLCASSLRPIGQGEAFFGQGTRLTVV.

The chain joins TRBV7-2 to TRBJ2-3, with 7 bases lining up with TRBD1. The CDR3 has 14 amino acids. V lost 1 base to trimming and J lost 6 bases; unmatched junction nucleotides: 4. Germline values: CDR1 SGHTA, CDR2 FQGNSA. This chain's CDR3 is CASSLEGAWDTQYF. CDR3 coding DNA: TGTGCCAGCAGCTTAGAGGGGGCGTGGGATACGCAGTATTTT.

This chain uses TRBV19 with TRBJ2-7; 8 bases match TRBD1. Trimming removed 5 bases from V and 0 bases from J; junction bases left unmatched: 6. There are 15 residues in the CDR3. Looked up from germline, CDR1 is LNHDA and CDR2 is SQIVND (reference sequence). CDR3 nucleotide sequence: TGTGCCAGTAGTGTCGGGACAGGAGTCTCCTACGAGCAGTACTTC. Protein product: CASSVGTGVSYEQYF.

The chain uses TRBV4-2 and TRBJ2-4; 7 bases are shared with TRBD2. CDR1 LGHNA and CDR2 YNFKEQ come from the germline V gene. V lost 0 bases to trimming and J lost 6 bases; unmatched junction nucleotides: 11. The CDR3 runs to 17 residues. The CDR3 reads CASSQEKNGRSLNIQYF. The CDR3 coding sequence is TGTGCCAGCAGCCAAGAGAAGAACGGGAGGTCGTTAAACATTCAGTACTTC.

The V gene is TRBV9, the J gene TRBJ2-1; D gene unclear. The V gene's germline CDR1 is SGDLS and CDR2 YYNGEE. There are 12 residues in the CDR3. V dropped 4 bases and J dropped 5 bases, with 7 bases sitting between them. The chain's CDR3 is CASSPRDNEQFF. CDR3 in DNA: TGTGCCAGCAGCCCCCGAGACAATGAGCAGTTCTTC.

The rearrangement uses TRBV5-6 and TRBJ1-1; D perhaps matches TRBD1 (6 bases). This CDR3 has 16 residues. The ends were cut back, 0 bases at V and 4 bases at J, with 16 bases in the middle. Germline values: CDR1 SGHDT, CDR2 YYEEEE. CDR3 sequence: CASSLEGWGRLTEAFF. Here the CDR3 DNA reads TGTGCCAGCAGCTTGGAAGGGTGGGGGCGGCTCACTGAAGCTTTCTTT.

The J gene is TRBJ2-1, the V gene TRBV21-1; TRBD2, as called in the table, went unchecked against the DNA. TRBV21-1 is reported as a pseudogene. The CDR3 contains 18 residues. CDR3 bases: TGTGCCAGCAGCAAAGCGATGGGCTACGGGGGCTCCTACAATGAGCAGTTCTTC. Protein: CASSKAMGYGGSYNEQFF.

This chain connects TRBV19 to TRBJ2-7; TRBD1 is a possible D gene (5 bases). The germline gives CDR1 LNHDA, CDR2 SQIVND (reference sequence). The V gene lost 2 bases and the J gene lost 4 bases, with 12 bases spanning the gap. This CDR3 spans 14 amino acids. This CDR3 reads CASSIKTVEYEQYF. CDR3 nucleotide sequence: TGTGCCAGTAGTATAAAGACAGTGGAGTACGAGCAGTACTTC.

On this clone itself: The same CDR3 arises from other DNA sequences in this sample as well. The chain employs TRBV11-2 and TRBJ2-7; tentatively, D is TRBD1 (7 bases). The CDR3 is 14 residues long. Per the germline V gene, CDR1 is SGHAT and CDR2 is FQNNGV. V was trimmed by 1 base and J by 3 bases, leaving 10 bases between them. The CDR3 nucleotides are TGTGCCAGCAGCTTAGGACAGGGAGGCTACGAGCAGTACTTC. This codes for CASSLGQGGYEQYF.

As for this clone: Other DNA variants within this sample encode the same CDR3. The chain couples TRBV10-2 to TRBJ2-5; 8 nucleotides line up with TRBD2. The V and J ends lost 3 bases and 5 bases, in that order; junction bases with no gene match: 2. The CDR3 is made up of 13 amino acids. Germline-derived CDR1 and CDR2 are WSHSY and SAAADI. CDR3: CASSDGTRETQYF. The CDR3 DNA is TGCGCCAGCAGTGACGGGACTAGGGAGACCCAGTACTTC.

The J gene is TRBJ2-7, the V gene TRBV4-3, with D perhaps matching TRBD2 (5 bases). CDR1 and CDR2 (germline): LGHNA, YSLEER. This CDR3 is 16 amino acids long. The V gene lost 1 base and the J gene lost 0 bases, with 13 bases spanning the gap. The CDR3 sequence: CASSQGLADVSYEQYF. CDR3 nucleotide sequence: TGCGCCAGCAGCCAAGGGCTAGCCGATGTCTCCTACGAGCAGTACTTC.

The genes are TRBV7-8 and TRBJ1-1; 7 bases fit TRBD1. There are 16 residues in the CDR3. After removal of 2 bases from V and 4 bases from J, the junction contained 10 bases not matched to a gene. Germline loops: CDR1 SGHVS, CDR2 FQNEAQ. The CDR3: CASSLPKGQAPTEAFF. In DNA form, the CDR3 reads TGTGCCAGCAGCTTACCCAAAGGACAGGCTCCCACTGAAGCTTTCTTT.

There are a few counts of this clone. The rearrangement links TRBV5-6 to TRBJ1-3; a possible D gene is TRBD1 (6 bases). The length of the CDR3 is 15 residues. Germline CDR1 reads SGHDT; CDR2 reads YYEEEE. The ends were cut back, 2 bases at V and 0 bases at J, with 9 bases in the middle. This CDR3 is CASSFGQSSGNTIYF. The CDR3 DNA sequence: TGTGCCAGCAGCTTCGGACAGAGCTCTGGAAACACCATATATTTT.

The chain employs TRBV7-8 and TRBJ2-5; tentative D call: TRBD2 (7 bases). Between the trimmed V and J ends, which lost 2 bases and 5 bases, there was a span of 15 bases. CDR1 is SGHVS, CDR2 FQNEAQ, per germline. The CDR3 runs 15 residues. The CDR3 nucleotides read TGTGCCAGCAGCTTAAGGTGGGGGGGCCGGGAGACCCAGTACTTC. Its protein is CASSLRWGGRETQYF. Drawing the rest from reference TRBV7-8 and TRBJ2-5, the complete variable domain is GAGVSQSPRYKVAKRGQDVALRCDPISGHVSLFWYQQALGQGPEFLTYFQNEAQLDKSGLPSDRFFAERPEGSVSTLKIQRTQQEDSAVYLCASSLRWGGRETQYFGPGTRLLVL.

This rearrangement joins TRBV14 to TRBJ2-3; 10 nucleotides align to TRBD1. Germline V gene sequence: CDR1 SGHDN, CDR2 FVKESK. V gave up 1 base and J gave up 6 bases; unmatched junction bases: 4. CDR3 length: 15 amino acids. Here the CDR3 DNA reads TGTGCCAGCAGCCAAGTCGGGACAGGGGCCGATACGCAGTATTTT. Its protein product is CASSQVGTGADTQYF.

The V and J genes are TRBV11-3 and TRBJ2-7; TRBD2 matches 10 bases. The junction had 4 bases not matched to a gene; V was cut back by 5 bases and J by 0 bases. CDR3 length: 15 residues. Germline-derived CDR1 and CDR2 are SGHNT and YENEEA. Written as DNA, the CDR3 is TGTGCCAGCAGCCTAGCGGGAGAGAGCTCCTACGAGCAGTACTTC. Translated: CASSLAGESSYEQYF.

V and J are TRBV15 and TRBJ2-2; TRBD1 matches at 8 bases. The length of the CDR3 is 18 residues. Per germline, CDR1 LNHNV and CDR2 YYDKDF (reference sequence). Trimming took 2 bases from V and 3 from J; bases not matched to a gene: 11. This CDR3 reads CATSRPYARGLDTGELFF. The CDR3 DNA follows: TGTGCCACCAGCAGACCCTATGCCAGGGGGCTTGACACCGGGGAGCTGTTTTTT.

V usage is TRBV4-3 and J usage is TRBJ2-2; 10 nucleotides agree with TRBD1. The junction had 5 bases not matched to a gene; V was cut back by 1 base and J by 6 bases. Germline-derived CDR1 and CDR2 are LGHNA and YSLEER. There are 16 residues in the CDR3. In nucleotides, the CDR3 is TGCGCCAGCAGCCAAGGCTGGACAGGGGGTGCCGGGGAGCTGTTTTTT. This sequence encodes CASSQGWTGGAGELFF.